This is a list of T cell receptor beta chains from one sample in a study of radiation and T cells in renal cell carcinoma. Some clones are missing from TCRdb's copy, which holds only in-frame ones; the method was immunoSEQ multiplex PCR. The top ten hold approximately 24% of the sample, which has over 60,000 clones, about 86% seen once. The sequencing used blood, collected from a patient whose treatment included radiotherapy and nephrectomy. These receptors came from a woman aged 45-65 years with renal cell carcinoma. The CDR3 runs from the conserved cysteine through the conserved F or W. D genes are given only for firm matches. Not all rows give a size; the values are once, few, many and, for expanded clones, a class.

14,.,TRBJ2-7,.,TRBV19,TGTGCCAGTAGTATTGGTCATATACACTACGAGCAGTACTTC,CASSIGHIHYEQYF
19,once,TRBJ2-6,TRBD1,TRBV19,TGTGCCAGTAGTAATTCCGGGACAGGGGCGTCCTCTGGGGCCAACGTCCTGACTTTC,CASSNSGTGASSGANVLTF
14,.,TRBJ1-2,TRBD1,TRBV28,TGTGCCAGCAGAACACAGGGGGCGAATTATGGCTACACCTTC,CASRTQGANYGYTF
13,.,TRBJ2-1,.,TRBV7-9,TGTGCCAGCAGCTCGGGACTTAACAATGAGCAGTTCTTC,CASSSGLNNEQFF
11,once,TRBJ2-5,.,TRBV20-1,TGCAGTGCCCGGGACCAAGAGACCCAGTACTTC,CSARDQETQYF
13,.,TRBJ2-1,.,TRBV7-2,TGTGCCAGCAGCTATGTGGCCGGCCATGAGCAGTTCTTC,CASSYVAGHEQFF
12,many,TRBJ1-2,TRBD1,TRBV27,TGTGCCAGCAGTGACAGGGGGGTAGGCTACACCTTC,CASSDRGVGYTF
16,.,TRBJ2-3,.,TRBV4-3,TGCGCCAGCAGCCAAGAATTCCTGACTAGCACAGATACGCAGTATTTT,CASSQEFLTSTDTQYF
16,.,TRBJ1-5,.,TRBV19,TGTGCCAGTAGTATAGATCGAACAGGGTATAACCAGCCCCAGCATTTT,CASSIDRTGYNQPQHF
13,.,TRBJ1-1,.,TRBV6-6,TGTGCCAGCAGTTGGGGGGCGGGCACTGAAGCTTTCTTT,CASSWGAGTEAFF
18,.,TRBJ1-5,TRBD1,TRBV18,TGTGCCAGCTCACCACAGGCGGGGGACAGGGGGCTCTATCAGCCCCAGCATTTT,CASSPQAGDRGLYQPQHF
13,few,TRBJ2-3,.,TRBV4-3,TGCGCCAGCAGCTCCCAGGGAGGAGATACGCAGTATTTT,CASSSQGGDTQYF
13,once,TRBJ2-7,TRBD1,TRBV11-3,TGTGCCAGCAGCTTGGGACAGGACTACGAGCAGTACTTC,CASSLGQDYEQYF
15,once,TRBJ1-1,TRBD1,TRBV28,TGTGCCAGCAGTTCCCCCGGACAGGGGACCACTGAAGCTTTCTTT,CASSSPGQGTTEAFF
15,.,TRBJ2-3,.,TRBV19,TGTGCCAGTAGCAGACGTCAGGGCCGGGGAGATACGCAGTATTTT,CASSRRQGRGDTQYF
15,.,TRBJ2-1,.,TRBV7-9,TGTGCCAGCAGCTTAGCGAGACTGGGGGTGGATGAGCAGTTCTTC,CASSLARLGVDEQFF
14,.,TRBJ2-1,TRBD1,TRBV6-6,TGTGCCAGCAGTTACTCGGACAGGGTCAATGAGCAGTTCTTC,CASSYSDRVNEQFF
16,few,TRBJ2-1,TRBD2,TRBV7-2,TGTGCCAGCAGCCCCCCTAGCGGGGGGGCCTTAAAGGAGCAGTTCTTC,CASSPPSGGALKEQFF
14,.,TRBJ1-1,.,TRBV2,TGTGCCAGCAGGTTGCGCAGGGAGGGCACTGAAGCTTTCTTT,CASRLRREGTEAFF
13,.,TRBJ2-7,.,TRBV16,TGTGCCAGCAGCCAAGACAGGGAGGACGAGCAGTACTTC,CASSQDREDEQYF
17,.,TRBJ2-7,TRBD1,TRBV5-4,TGTGCCAGCAGCTCCACCTCCGGGACAGGGGGCTCCTATGAGCAGTACTTC,CASSSTSGTGGSYEQYF
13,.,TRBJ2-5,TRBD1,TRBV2,TGTGCCACCCTGACAGGGGAACAAGAGACCCAGTACTTC,CATLTGEQETQYF
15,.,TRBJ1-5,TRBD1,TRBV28,TGTGCCAGCAGTGCCCAGGACAGGAGGACGGGGACCCAGCATTTT,CASSAQDRRTGTQHF
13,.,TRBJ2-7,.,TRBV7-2,TGTGCCAGCAGCCCGCTGAGCTCCTACGAGCAGTACTTC,CASSPLSSYEQYF
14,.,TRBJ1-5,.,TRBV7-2,TGTGCCAGCAGCTTAGTAGGTAACAATCAGCCCCAGCATTTT,CASSLVGNNQPQHF
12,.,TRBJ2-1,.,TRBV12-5,TGTGCTAGTGGTTTGGAGGACGCCGGGCCGTTCTTC,CASGLEDAGPFF
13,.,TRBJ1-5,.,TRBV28,TGTGCCAGCACGGGTACGGTTGGACAGCCCCAGCATTTT,CASTGTVGQPQHF
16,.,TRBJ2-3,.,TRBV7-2,TGTGCCAGCAGCTTAGTGGGCCTAAGGGGCACAGATACGCAGTATTTT,CASSLVGLRGTDTQYF
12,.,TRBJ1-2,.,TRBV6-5,TGTGCCAGCAAGCAGGGGATCTATGGCTACACCTTC,CASKQGIYGYTF
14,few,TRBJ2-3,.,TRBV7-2,TGTGCCAGCAGCCCCGGACTCGGCACAGATACGCAGTATTTT,CASSPGLGTDTQYF
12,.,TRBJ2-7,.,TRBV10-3,TGTGCCATCAGTGAGGACGGGGGCGAGCAGTACTTC,CAISEDGGEQYF
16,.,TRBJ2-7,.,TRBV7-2,TGTGCCAGCAGCTTAGAGTTTAGACAGCCGCCGTCCGAGCAGTACTTC,CASSLEFRQPPSEQYF
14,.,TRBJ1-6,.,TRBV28,TGTGCCAGCAGTTTCCCGGGACGGGATTCACCCCTCCACTTT,CASSFPGRDSPLHF
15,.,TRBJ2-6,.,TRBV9,TGTGCCAGCAGCGTCTCTCGGGCTGGGGCCAACGTCCTGACTTTC,CASSVSRAGANVLTF
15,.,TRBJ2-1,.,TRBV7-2,TGTGCCAGCAGCCCTGAGTTACTCTCCTACAATGAGCAGTTCTTC,CASSPELLSYNEQFF
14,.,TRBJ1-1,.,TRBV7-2,TGTGCCAGCAGAAGAGGGGCCCCTTCTGTGGAAGCTTTCTTT,CASRRGAPSVEAFF
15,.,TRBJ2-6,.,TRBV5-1,TGCGCCAGCAGCCCCAGGGTAGCTGGGGCCAACGTCCTGACTTTC,CASSPRVAGANVLTF
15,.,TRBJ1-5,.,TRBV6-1,TGTGCCAGCAGTGAAGCATTGACAGACAATCAGCCCCAGCATTTT,CASSEALTDNQPQHF
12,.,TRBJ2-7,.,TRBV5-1,TGCGCCAGCAGCTTGGACAGGGCGGAGCAGTACTTC,CASSLDRAEQYF
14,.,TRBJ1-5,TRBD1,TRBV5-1,TGCGCCAGCAGCTTGGGGGACAGGAAGCAGCCCCAGCATTTT,CASSLGDRKQPQHF
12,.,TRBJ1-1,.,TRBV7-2,TGTGCCAGCAGCTTAGACTGGACTGAAGCTTTCTTT,CASSLDWTEAFF
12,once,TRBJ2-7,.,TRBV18,TGTGCCAGCTCACCTACAAAGTACGAGCAGTACTTC,CASSPTKYEQYF
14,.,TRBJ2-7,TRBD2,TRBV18,TGTGCCAGCTCAGAGTCGGGGGGGCACTACGAGCAGTACTTC,CASSESGGHYEQYF
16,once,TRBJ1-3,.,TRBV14,TGTGCCAGCAGCCAAGATCTACCAGGGACCGGAAACACCATATATTTT,CASSQDLPGTGNTIYF
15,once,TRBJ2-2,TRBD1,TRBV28,TGTGCCAGCAGATCTGGGACAGGGGCGGCCGGGGAGCTGTTTTTT,CASRSGTGAAGELFF
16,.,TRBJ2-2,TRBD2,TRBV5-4,TGTGCCAGCAGCGCGCAACGTACTAGCGGGAGCCGGGAGCTGTTTTTT,CASSAQRTSGSRELFF